The sequence of this TCR beta chain was determined in a study of CD8 T cells in Susac syndrome. Regarding the study as a whole: The study's TCR sequencing and HLA analysis drew on a certain number of individuals. That number was acknowledged as relatively small.

Reverse transcription used 0.5 to 1 ug RNA and random hexamers. TCRdb re-analysed the immunoSEQ multiplex PCR reads in MiXCR, keeping a single row per CDR3 protein. The sample holds a few hundred thousand distinct CDR3 sequences, roughly 94% seen once. Trimming took off 2 bases at V and 7 bases at J, with 12 bases between the two ends. The germline V gene has CDR1 MNHEY and CDR2 SMNVEV (reference sequence). The length of the CDR3 is 14 residues. About this clonotype: The antigen is unknown.

J is TRBJ2-4 and V is TRBV27; D is unclear. The specimen was CD4+ T cells from PBMCs. The clonotype was recovered from a human donor with multiple sclerosis. The CDR3 spells CASSLLSEGNIQYF. The DNA of the CDR3 is TGTGCCAGCAGTTTACTGAGTGAAGGGAACATTCAGTACTTC.